This T cell receptor (beta chain) was captured by sequencing in a study of blood T cell repertoires in COVID-19 (dated by TCRdb to between 2020 and 2021). Broadly, across the study: Samples from collaborators originated in the United States, Italy and Spain and spanned both the acute and convalescent phases of COVID-19. Samples were obtained from the ongoing ImmuneRACE study (first 160 participants) and from roughly 1,300 subjects provided by 6 global collaborators. The repertoires were released in a freely available public database intended as a resource for research on the immune response to SARS-CoV-2. The material from the prospective study consisted of cDNA or gDNA derived from T cells, B-cell-depleted T cells, or PBMCs. Where available, HLA class I and class II types were taken from metadata supplied by the sample provider and were not determined by assay-based typing. A de-identified subject ID, COVID-19 status, age in years and sex were almost always included in the sample metadata. Deeply sampled blood TCRbeta repertoires from subjects exposed to, actively infected with, or recovered from COVID-19 were included in the dataset. Summary of the overall study and its limitations: Clinical and demographic metadata were provided uncurated, with the amount varying by source and participant.

Samples from volunteer blood donors who had recovered from COVID-19 were contributed by a second Seattle source. Whole blood was collected in K2EDTA tubes by collaborating institutions according to the institutions' own protocols. Collaborator samples were shipped for TCRbeta analysis as frozen whole blood, isolated PBMCs, or DNA extracted from either sample type. TCRbeta CDR3 regions were amplified from genomic DNA by means of the immunoSEQ Assay, a bias-controlled multiplex PCR. As for the original processing: Within the assay, amplification of reference gene primers was used to estimate how many nucleated cells each sample contained. To quantify the absolute abundance of each unique TCRbeta CDR3 rearrangement, sequence reads were collapsed and filtered. Productive Simpson clonality was computed per sample as the square root of Simpson's diversity index over productive rearrangements. Not all clones reach the TCRdb copy of this immuneACCESS table, which keeps in-frame sequences only. Checked studies attribute under half of the gap to unresolved V genes and leave the rest unexplained. V, J and clone size reflect that table, while D and trimming were determined from the DNA. This sample comprises around 260,000 clones, about nine tenths of them detected only once. The ten biggest clones cover roughly 4% of the sample.

In the case of this clone: Its antigen is currently not known. No much larger clonotype is one base removed from it; base qualities were not supplied.

Inclusive of the bounding cysteine and phenylalanine, the CDR3 is 15 residues long. The read is trimmed to its CDR3 DNA, 45 bases read in frame from base 1. Between the V and J ends, shortened by 1 base and 4 bases respectively, the junction contains 11 bases. CDR1 is given as MGHRA and CDR2 as YSYEKL, both from the germline V gene. The sequencing input was peripheral blood. The sequence derives from a man aged 60-69 years who had recovered from COVID-19. Recombination linked TRBV4-1 to TRBJ1-5; the D segment cannot be called with confidence. Read as DNA, the sequence is TGCGCCAGCAGCCAAGTCCGAGGTTATAATCAGCCCCAGCATTTT. This is translated as CASSQVRGYNQPQHF.